This T cell receptor beta chain is drawn from a study of identical twins. The study, taken as a whole, reports: Cord blood beta clonotypes that were abundant carried fewer insertions, and memory repertoires showed no such trend.

The V and J ends lost 4 bases and 3 bases, in that order; junction bases with no gene match: 8. Germline V gives CDR1 SNHLY, CDR2 FYNNEI. CDR3 size: 16 residues. Note on this clonotype: The target antigen is unknown.

Using its own MiXCR run on the 5' RACE reads, TCRdb lists one record per CDR3 protein. The table shows about 720,000 distinct CDR3 sequences, with 18% occurring only once. The same data also contributed to another study, on T cells expressing NK-cell markers. This second report adds: Seropositivity for HCMV was found in seven of the eight sequenced donors, with one seronegative. For several experiments, T cell sorting was restricted to the alpha-beta TCR population by means of an anti-gamma-delta TCR antibody. Six or seven donors had dominant NKG2C+ clonotypes that comprised about 1.0-7.0% of their CD8+ T cells.

V usage is TRBV2 and J usage is TRBJ2-1, with 8 bases identical to TRBD2. Input material: PBMCs. This receptor was obtained from a woman aged 18-29 years in good health. The CDR3 region is CASSVQGLAFYNEQFF. The CDR3 region has the DNA TGTGCCAGCAGTGTGCAAGGACTAGCCTTCTACAATGAGCAGTTCTTC.